This record looks at one TCR beta chain sequence and its context. Its antigen remains unidentified. This entry belongs to a study of cytomegalovirus exposure and HLA in healthy donors. About the study: HLA-typed donors were the source of approximately 85 million unique TCRs, which an early data release held. Study findings and constraints: It emerged from a later analysis that several of the most significant clusters appeared to be linked to common viral pathogens. The number of N-insertions in an Asian-associated ancestry cluster was reportedly below the approximately 690-donor mean in a later analysis.

Trimming removed 5 bases from V and 5 bases from J; junction bases left unmatched: 6. CDR3 length equals 15 residues. Germline CDR1 reads SGHVS; CDR2 reads FNYEAQ. 13 Jbeta primers and 60 Vbeta primers were used for the PCR. The assay was immunoSEQ multiplex PCR, and TCRdb's table has in-frame clones only and misses some. The repertoire holds 180,000 or so clones, with roughly 77% as singletons. V usage is TRBV7-6 and J usage is TRBJ2-2; 9 nucleotides align to TRBD2. Sequenced material: PBMCs. The receptor was isolated from a woman younger than 45 in good health and CMV-seropositive. The CDR3 nucleotides are TGTGCCAGCAGCGCCGTGCGGGGGGGTACCGGGGAGCTGTTTTTT. This codes for CASSAVRGGTGELFF.